This T cell receptor beta chain stems from a study of blood T cells in healthy people across ages. Of note for this clonotype: Its specificity is unknown.

It was with a sample-barcoded 5' primer and a J-beta primer mix that a second PCR of roughly 7 to 12 cycles was run. Each cDNA molecule received a tag from a template-switch adaptor that had 12 random nucleotides. TCRdb analysed the 5' RACE reads with MiXCR anew, one entry per CDR3 protein. Among some 730,000 distinct CDR3 sequences listed, over 20% were seen once. Findings and caveats of the study: Correlation between TCR beta diversity and naive T cell percentage was strong. A roughly linear age-dependent decrease characterized TCR beta diversity per million T cells. Long-lived donors exceeded aged donors in naive CD4+ cells and diversity.

The sequenced material came from blood. This TCR came from a man aged 65 to 79 in good health.

CDR3 bases: TGTGCCAGCAGCTGGCGGACTAGCGGGAGTATCCCTTCCGGCGATACGCAGTATTTT. It codes for CASSWRTSGSIPSGDTQYF. The rearrangement joins TRBV7-2 to TRBJ2-3, with TRBD2 matching over 13 bases. This CDR3 has 19 amino acids. Germline assignment: CDR1 SGHTA and CDR2 FQGNSA. V lost 4 bases to trimming and J lost 6 bases; unmatched junction nucleotides: 16.